The 18 T cell receptor beta chains presented below share a single source sample, sequenced in a study of cytomegalovirus exposure and HLA in healthy donors. Primers for the PCR totalled 60 Vbeta and 13 Jbeta. Clones were read by immunoSEQ multiplex PCR, and TCRdb kept only the in-frame ones, dropping some. The data show over 70,000 clones, 77% seen once. Sequencing was done on a sample of PBMCs. The receptors were sampled from a man aged 25 to 40 in good health and CMV-seronegative.

The V and J genes are TRBV15 and TRBJ2-7, with 8 bases fitting TRBD1. There are 15 residues in the CDR3. Germline trimming cut 4 bases from V and 2 bases from J; bases unmatched to any gene: 7. Germline assignment: CDR1 LNHNV and CDR2 YYDKDF (reference sequence). The CDR3 loop is CATSTGPGQAYEQYF. The CDR3 DNA sequence: TGTGCCACCAGCACCGGCCCGGGACAGGCCTACGAGCAGTACTTC.

The CDR3 protein is CASSLADEGANYGYTF. CDR3 DNA: TGTGCCAGCAGCTTGGCCGATGAGGGAGCTAACTATGGCTACACCTTC. V and J are TRBV5-5 and TRBJ1-2; D is undetermined. The germline V gene encodes CDR1 SGHKS and CDR2 YYEKEE (reference sequence). V was shortened by 0 bases and J by 0 bases, with 12 bases between the two germline ends. The CDR3 runs 16 residues.

V is TRBV4-2 and J is TRBJ2-3, with 16 bases that match TRBD2. The CDR3 extends over 18 amino acids. With 4 bases clipped from V and 1 base from J, the junction kept 5 bases outside the gene matches. Germline loops: CDR1 LGHNA, CDR2 YNFKEQ. CDR3 sequence: CASSPGLAGGPGTDTQYF. In DNA form, the CDR3 reads TGTGCCAGCAGCCCGGGACTAGCGGGGGGGCCGGGCACAGATACGCAGTATTTT.

The J gene is TRBJ2-5, the V gene TRBV7-2, with TRBD1 identical over 7 bases. CDR1 is SGHTA and CDR2 is FQGNSA in the germline V gene. This CDR3 has 14 residues. V shed 3 bases, J shed 2 bases, and the junction held 3 bases outside the gene matches. CDR3 loop: CASSFLTGQETQYF. The CDR3 DNA reads as TGTGCCAGCAGCTTCCTGACAGGGCAAGAGACCCAGTACTTC.

This clone was seen only a few times. This chain links TRBV2 with TRBJ2-7, with D possibly matching TRBD1 (5 bases). The germline V gene has CDR1 SNHLY and CDR2 FYNNEI. With 2 bases removed from V and 5 bases from J, the gap between germline ends came to 7 bases. The CDR3 totals 12 residues. The CDR3 here is CASSEQGNEQYF. The CDR3 nucleotides are TGTGCCAGCAGTGAACAGGGAAACGAGCAGTACTTC.

This chain joins TRBV25-1 and TRBJ1-2; TRBD1 aligns across 10 bases. Per the germline V gene, CDR1 is MGHDK and CDR2 is SYGVNS. After removal of 6 bases from V and 3 bases from J, the junction contained 13 bases not matched to a gene. The CDR3 extends over 17 amino acids. CDR3 residues: CASSTTIPGQGYYGYTF. In nucleotides, the CDR3 is TGTGCCAGCAGCACCACAATTCCGGGACAGGGGTACTATGGCTACACCTTC.

The chain employs TRBV5-1 and TRBJ2-6; TRBD1 is a possible D gene (6 bases). V lost 8 bases to trimming and J lost 3 bases, with 9 bases between them. CDR3 length: 13 residues. The germline gives CDR1 SGHRS, CDR2 YFSETQ. Here the CDR3 DNA reads TGCGCCAGTCAGGGGATTGGGGCCAACGTCCTGACTTTC. This gives the protein CASQGIGANVLTF.

Concerning this clone: The junction shows a germline mismatch at one end, possibly a read error. This rearrangement joins TRBV9 to TRBJ1-5; unclear D gene. Germline V CDR1 and CDR2: SGDLS, YYNGEE. The CDR3 runs 15 residues. The CDR3 bases are TGTGCCATCAGCGTAGAAGGAGAGTTTGGTCAGCCCCCGCATTTT. Translated: CAISVEGEFGQPPHF.

The chain combines TRBV19 with TRBJ1-1, with 9 bases identical to TRBD1. Looked up from germline, CDR1 is LNHDA and CDR2 is SQIVND (reference sequence). Unmatched junction bases numbered 10, after V lost 7 bases and J lost 1 base. The CDR3 is 16 residues long. The CDR3 loop is CASNRGRTGANTEAFF. The CDR3 DNA reads TGTGCCAGTAACCGAGGACGGACAGGGGCGAACACTGAAGCTTTCTTT.

J is TRBJ1-5 and V is TRBV5-1, with D possibly matching TRBD1 (5 bases). The germline CDR1 and CDR2 sequences are SGHRS and YFSETQ. The CDR3 contains 13 residues. V was trimmed by 4 bases and J by 4 bases, leaving 9 bases between them. The DNA of the CDR3 is TGCGCCAGCAGCAGCGACAGAAATCAGCCCCAGCATTTT. Amino acids: CASSSDRNQPQHF.

Details on this clone: With a much larger clone just one base away, this may be a read error. This same CDR3 is encoded by further DNA sequences in the sample. The chain has TRBV4-1 and TRBJ2-5; 10 positions match TRBD2. Germline V gives CDR1 MGHRA, CDR2 YSYEKL. The CDR3 is 15 amino acids. The CDR3, as DNA: TGTGCCAGCAGCCAAGAGCGGGGGGGCCAAGAGACCCAGTACTTC. This encodes CASSQERGGQETQYF.

This clone was seen once. The chain has TRBV5-1 and TRBJ1-1; D call uncertain. V was trimmed by 3 bases and J by 6 bases, leaving 15 bases between them. Germline CDR1 is SGHRS and CDR2 is YFSETQ. The CDR3 has 14 residues. The CDR3 sequence is CASSSRGAGPEAFF. CDR3 DNA: TGCGCCAGCAGCTCCCGAGGCGCGGGCCCTGAAGCTTTCTTT.

The chain uses TRBV28 and TRBJ1-2; D gene ambiguous. CDR3 length equals 17 residues. CDR1 is MDHEN, CDR2 SYDVKM, per germline. Trimming stripped 1 base from V and 6 bases from J, with 21 bases between. CDR3 DNA sequence: TGTGCCAGCAGTTTATCTTTGTTTGGGTCCGGGGTTCATGGCTACACCTTC. Its protein product is CASSLSLFGSGVHGYTF.

The chain couples TRBV18 to TRBJ2-7; D possibly corresponds to TRBD2 (6 bases). The CDR3 contains 13 residues. The V end was cut by 3 bases, the J end by 3 bases, with 9 bases between. Germline CDR1 KGHSH, CDR2 LQKENI. This chain's CDR3 is CASSPAGFYEQYF. For the CDR3, the DNA is TGTGCCAGCTCACCTGCGGGATTCTACGAGCAGTACTTC.

This chain connects TRBV9 to TRBJ2-5, with 10 bases aligning to TRBD2. The closer fit of TRBJ2-7 to the DNA end suggests the J call may be wrong. From germline, CDR1 is SGDLS and CDR2 YYNGEE. The CDR3 covers 14 residues. CDR3 loop: CASSVLAGENEQYF. Written as DNA, the CDR3 is TGTGCCAGCAGCGTCCTAGCGGGAGAAAACGAGCAGTACTTC.

The genes are TRBV6-1 and TRBJ1-6; tentative D call: TRBD1 (5 bases). Trimming pared 7 bases from V and 0 bases from J, leaving 10 bases between. This CDR3 spans 15 amino acids. CDR1 is MNHNS and CDR2 is SASEGT in the germline V gene. The CDR3 reads CASTLDSSYNSPLHF. In DNA, the CDR3 is TGTGCCAGCACTCTAGACAGCTCCTATAATTCACCCCTCCACTTT.

The chain carries TRBV11-3 and TRBJ2-7, with a weak D call TRBD1 (6 bases). Germline V lookup: CDR1 SGHNT, CDR2 YENEEA. The CDR3 is made up of 14 amino acids. Trimming left V 6 bases short and J 0 bases short, with 12 bases between. CDR3 sequence: CASSPTGHSYEQYF. CDR3 nucleotide sequence: TGTGCCAGCAGTCCGACGGGACACTCCTACGAGCAGTACTTC.

In its sample, this clone was seen a few times. The V gene is TRBV5-1, the J gene TRBJ2-1, with D unresolved. The V gene lost 1 base and the J gene lost 10 bases, with 9 bases spanning the gap. CDR1 is SGHRS, CDR2 YFSETQ, per germline. This CDR3 contains 12 residues. Written as DNA, the CDR3 is TGCGCCAGCAGCTTGTCCAACGGGGAGCAGTTCTTC. It is translated as CASSLSNGEQFF.